This T cell receptor beta chain was recovered during a study of T cell responses to AZD1222 COVID-19 vaccine. Study-level findings and limits: Clonal diversity was possibly underestimated, and white British individuals and females predominated among donors. Sampled repertoires all dated from after the peak T cell response.

Of note for this clone: Its antigen is unidentified.

Sequenced by immunoSEQ multiplex PCR; TCRdb stores in-frame clones only, minus some. The data hold 250,000 to 300,000 clones, with almost 95% observed a single time. The sample was peripheral blood, taken 28 days after the second AZD1222 dose. The receptor was isolated from an adult who received the AZD1222 COVID-19 vaccine.

The CDR3, as DNA: TGTGCCAGCAGCGTAGCAGCAACTAATGAAAAACTGTTTTTT. It translates to CASSVAATNEKLFF. The V and J genes are TRBV14 and TRBJ1-4; D is undetermined. V lost 5 bases to trimming and J lost 0 bases, with 7 bases between them. Germline V CDR1 and CDR2: SGHDN, FVKESK. The CDR3 length is 14 residues.